The 8 T cell receptor beta chains presented below share a single source sample, sequenced in a study of cytomegalovirus exposure and HLA in healthy donors. Primers included in the PCR were 60 Vbeta and 13 Jbeta primers. Clones were sequenced by immunoSEQ multiplex PCR, and TCRdb holds only the in-frame ones, with some missing. The sample has about 170,000 clones; about three quarters are singletons. Sequenced material: PBMCs. The receptor source for this set is a woman in her fifties or sixties in good health and CMV-seropositive.

This clone was found a few times. The chain joins TRBV6-5 to TRBJ1-1; possibly TRBD1 for D (6 bases). The CDR3 is 13 amino acids. From germline, CDR1 is MNHEY and CDR2 SVGAGI. The V end lost 4 bases, the J end lost 8 bases, and 14 bases lay between the germline ends. The CDR3 sequence: CASSSTGLGEAFF. The CDR3 bases are TGTGCCAGCAGTTCTACAGGGTTAGGGGAAGCTTTCTTT.

The chain employs TRBV5-6 and TRBJ1-1; 9 bases are a match to TRBD1. This CDR3 has 13 residues. V trimming: 3 bases; J trimming: 9 bases; junction bases outside the gene matches: 6. In germline, CDR1 is SGHDT, CDR2 YYEEEE. CDR3 sequence: CASSSTGTGKAFF. As DNA, the CDR3 is TGTGCCAGCAGCTCGACCGGGACAGGGAAAGCTTTCTTT.

CDR3 DNA: TGTGCCAGCTCACTCGGGACAGCCACTGAAGCTTTCTTT. It codes for CASSLGTATEAFF. The V and J genes are TRBV18 and TRBJ1-1; 7 bases match TRBD1. From germline, CDR1 is KGHSH and CDR2 LQKENI. CDR3 size: 13 residues. The trim removed 4 bases at V and 4 bases at J, leaving 3 bases unmatched.

In its sample, this clone was seen a few times. CDR3 DNA sequence: TGTGCCAGCAGCTTAGTTCCGGGGGGTACGCAGTATTTT. It specifies CASSLVPGGTQYF. The chain employs TRBV7-8 and TRBJ2-3, with 7 bases lining up with TRBD2. The CDR3 is 13 amino acids. The V gene's germline CDR1 is SGHVS and CDR2 FQNEAQ. V lost 1 base and J lost 8; bases outside the gene matches: 3.

V usage is TRBV7-9 and J usage is TRBJ2-7, with D unclear. Between the trimmed V and J ends, which lost 5 bases and 2 bases, there was a span of 13 bases. Germline-derived CDR1 and CDR2 are SEHNR and FQNEAQ (reference sequence). This CDR3 contains 14 residues. CDR3: CASSHTNNPYEQYF. CDR3 coding DNA: TGTGCCAGCAGCCATACTAACAATCCCTACGAGCAGTACTTC.

The chain couples TRBV7-6 to TRBJ2-2; D is perhaps TRBD1 (6 bases). This CDR3 is built from 15 residues. V shed 3 bases and J shed 6 bases, with 14 bases lying between them. Germline V gene sequence: CDR1 SGHVS, CDR2 FNYEAQ. CDR3 nucleotides: TGTGCCAGCAGCTTGGGGCAGGGGTCGGCCGGGGAGCTGTTTTTT. Protein sequence: CASSLGQGSAGELFF.

There are a few counts of this clone. V usage is TRBV12-5 and J usage is TRBJ2-3, with D tentatively TRBD2 (7 bases). The CDR3 has 20 amino acids. Trimming stripped 5 bases from V and 2 bases from J, with 29 bases between. CDR1 is LGHNT and CDR2 is FRNRAP in the germline V gene. CDR3 nucleotides: TGTGCTAGTGGTACCCTCCGAGGGGGGGGGCTTTACCGCCACACAGATACGCAGTATTTT. Translation: CASGTLRGGGLYRHTDTQYF.

This clone was detected only a few times. The chain employs TRBV5-1 and TRBJ2-3; 11 bases line up with TRBD2. Germline CDR1 is SGHRS and CDR2 is YFSETQ. J gave up 2 bases and V 6 bases, and 2 bases lay outside the gene matches. The CDR3 consists of 14 residues. CDR3 in amino acids: CASTTSGATDTQYF. CDR3 coding DNA: TGCGCCAGCACGACTAGCGGGGCCACAGATACGCAGTATTTT.